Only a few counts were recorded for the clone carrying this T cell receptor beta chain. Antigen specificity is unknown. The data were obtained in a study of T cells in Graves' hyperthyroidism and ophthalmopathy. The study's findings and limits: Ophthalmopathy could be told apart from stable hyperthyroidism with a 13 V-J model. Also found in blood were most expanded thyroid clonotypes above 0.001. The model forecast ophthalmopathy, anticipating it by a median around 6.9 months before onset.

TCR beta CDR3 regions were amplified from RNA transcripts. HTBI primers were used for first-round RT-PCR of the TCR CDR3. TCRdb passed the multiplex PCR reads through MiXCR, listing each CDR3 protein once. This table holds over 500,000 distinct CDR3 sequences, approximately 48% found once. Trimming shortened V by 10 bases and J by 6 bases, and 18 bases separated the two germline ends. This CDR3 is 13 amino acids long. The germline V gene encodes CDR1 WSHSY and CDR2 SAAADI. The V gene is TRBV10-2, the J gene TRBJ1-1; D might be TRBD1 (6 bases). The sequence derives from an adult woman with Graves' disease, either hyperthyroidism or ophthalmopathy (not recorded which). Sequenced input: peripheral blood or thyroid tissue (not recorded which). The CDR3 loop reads CATSKTGSAEAFF. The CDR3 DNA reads TGCGCCACCTCCAAAACAGGGAGTGCTGAAGCTTTCTTT.